These T cell receptor beta chains were read from a single sample in a study of CD8+ T cells in alopecia areata. TCRdb's copy holds only in-frame clones and misses some; the assay was immunoSEQ multiplex PCR. Of approximately 100,000 clones listed, around 84% are singletons. The material was CD8+ T cells sorted from blood, obtained at roughly week 30, from a patient treated with tofacitinib. All receptors derive from a human donor with alopecia areata. Each CDR3 is given with its conserved first and last residue. D genes are given only for firm matches. Size is stated for part of the rows, as once, few or many counts, or as a class when the clone is expanded.

v_call: TRBV4-1
d_call: .
j_call: TRBJ1-1
clone_size: .
cdr3_nt: TGCGCCAGCAGCCAAGAGGACAGAGGCACTGAAGCTTTCTTT
cdr3_aa: CASSQEDRGTEAFF

v_call: TRBV27
d_call: TRBD2
j_call: TRBJ2-7
clone_size: .
cdr3_nt: TGTGCCAGCAGTTTAATCCGGGGACTAGCGAGTCCCTACGAGCAGTACTTC
cdr3_aa: CASSLIRGLASPYEQYF

v_call: TRBV7-6
d_call: .
j_call: TRBJ1-2
clone_size: .
cdr3_nt: TGTGCCAGCAGCTTCGGGACGGCTTCACATTATGGCTACACCTTC
cdr3_aa: CASSFGTASHYGYTF

v_call: TRBV11-2
d_call: TRBD1
j_call: TRBJ1-5
clone_size: .
cdr3_nt: TGTGCCAGCAGCTTCGGACAGGGACCATCTAGAGATCAGCCCCAGCATTTT
cdr3_aa: CASSFGQGPSRDQPQHF

v_call: TRBV15
d_call: .
j_call: TRBJ2-2
clone_size: .
cdr3_nt: TGTGCCACTCTACACGACACCGGGGAGCTGTTTTTT
cdr3_aa: CATLHDTGELFF

v_call: TRBV5-1
d_call: TRBD2
j_call: TRBJ2-2
clone_size: .
cdr3_nt: TGCGCCAGCAGCAGGAGCGGGGTACCAGACGGGGAGCTGTTTTTT
cdr3_aa: CASSRSGVPDGELFF

v_call: TRBV7-9
d_call: .
j_call: TRBJ2-3
clone_size: .
cdr3_nt: TGTGCCAGCAGCTTAGCCAGTCAGCAGGGGCCCAAGTATTTT
cdr3_aa: CASSLASQQGPKYF

v_call: TRBV27
d_call: TRBD1
j_call: TRBJ2-7
clone_size: .
cdr3_nt: TGTGCCAGCAGCTCCGGGGACAGGTTAGACTACGAGCAGTACTTC
cdr3_aa: CASSSGDRLDYEQYF

v_call: TRBV4-1
d_call: .
j_call: TRBJ2-2
clone_size: .
cdr3_nt: TGCGCCAGCAGCGTCCAGGTGCACGCGAACACCGGGGAGCTGTTTTTT
cdr3_aa: CASSVQVHANTGELFF

v_call: TRBV6-1
d_call: .
j_call: TRBJ2-1
clone_size: .
cdr3_nt: TGTGCCAGCAGTGAGGACAGTTCATTTCGGGAGCAGTTCTTC
cdr3_aa: CASSEDSSFREQFF

v_call: TRBV2
d_call: TRBD1
j_call: TRBJ1-1
clone_size: .
cdr3_nt: TGTGCCAGCATGGTTGGACAGGTGGAAGCTTTCTTT
cdr3_aa: CASMVGQVEAFF

v_call: TRBV7-9
d_call: .
j_call: TRBJ2-7
clone_size: .
cdr3_nt: TGTGCCAGCAGCCCCCGGGACGAGTTGTCCTACGAGCAGTACTTC
cdr3_aa: CASSPRDELSYEQYF

v_call: TRBV25-1
d_call: .
j_call: TRBJ2-5
clone_size: .
cdr3_nt: TGTGCCAGCAGTGACCCCGGGACGGAGTACACCCAAGAGACCCAGTACTTC
cdr3_aa: CASSDPGTEYTQETQYF

v_call: TRBV11-2
d_call: TRBD2
j_call: TRBJ2-7
clone_size: .
cdr3_nt: TGTGCCAGCAGCTTAGCGACTAGCGTAGCCTACGAGCAGTACTTC
cdr3_aa: CASSLATSVAYEQYF

v_call: TRBV5-6
d_call: .
j_call: TRBJ2-7
clone_size: .
cdr3_nt: TGTGCCAGCAGTCTCCAGGGGAACGAGCAGTACTTC
cdr3_aa: CASSLQGNEQYF

v_call: TRBV6-5
d_call: .
j_call: TRBJ2-7
clone_size: .
cdr3_nt: TGTGCCAGCAGTCCTCATAGCGCCCTCTCCTACGAGCAGTACTTC
cdr3_aa: CASSPHSALSYEQYF

v_call: TRBV5-1
d_call: .
j_call: TRBJ2-7
clone_size: .
cdr3_nt: TGCGCCAGCAGCTTACTCCAACACGAGCAGTACTTC
cdr3_aa: CASSLLQHEQYF

v_call: TRBV5-1
d_call: .
j_call: TRBJ2-7
clone_size: few
cdr3_nt: TGCGCCAGCAGCTTGCCAAGCTACGAGCAGTACTTC
cdr3_aa: CASSLPSYEQYF

v_call: TRBV7-9
d_call: .
j_call: TRBJ2-7
clone_size: .
cdr3_nt: TGTGCCAGCAGCTCAGTGGGCGACCTGACCGGAATCTACGAGCAGTACTTC
cdr3_aa: CASSSVGDLTGIYEQYF

v_call: TRBV29-1
d_call: .
j_call: TRBJ2-7
clone_size: .
cdr3_nt: TGCAGCGTTGAAACAGCCCCGCGAACCCACTACGAGCAGTACTTC
cdr3_aa: CSVETAPRTHYEQYF

v_call: TRBV7-9
d_call: .
j_call: TRBJ2-7
clone_size: .
cdr3_nt: TGTGCCAGCAGCGGAGACAGCTACGAGCAGTACTTC
cdr3_aa: CASSGDSYEQYF

v_call: TRBV7-9
d_call: .
j_call: TRBJ1-2
clone_size: .
cdr3_nt: TGTGCCAGCAGCTTAGCGCTCGTTACTGGCTACACCTTC
cdr3_aa: CASSLALVTGYTF

v_call: TRBV7-2
d_call: TRBD2
j_call: TRBJ2-1
clone_size: .
cdr3_nt: TGTGCCAGCAGCCTGGATATTAGCGGGGGGCCCAGCTCCTACAATGAGCAGTTCTTC
cdr3_aa: CASSLDISGGPSSYNEQFF

v_call: TRBV9
d_call: .
j_call: TRBJ2-7
clone_size: .
cdr3_nt: TGTGCCAGCAGCCCAGGGCGTGGTGGCGGTGCCTACGAGCAGTACTTC
cdr3_aa: CASSPGRGGGAYEQYF

v_call: TRBV9
d_call: .
j_call: TRBJ2-7
clone_size: .
cdr3_nt: TGTGCCAGCAGCGTAGGACAGCAAAACTACGAGCAGTACTTC
cdr3_aa: CASSVGQQNYEQYF

v_call: TRBV21-1
d_call: .
j_call: TRBJ1-4
clone_size: .
cdr3_nt: TGTGCCAGCAGCAAAAATCGCCAGGGAAAACTGTTTTTT
cdr3_aa: CASSKNRQGKLFF

v_call: TRBV9
d_call: .
j_call: TRBJ2-1
clone_size: .
cdr3_nt: TGTGCCAGCAGCGTCGCGGGATGGGCCAATGAGCAGTTCTTC
cdr3_aa: CASSVAGWANEQFF

v_call: TRBV9
d_call: .
j_call: TRBJ2-3
clone_size: .
cdr3_nt: TGTGCCAGCAGCGGGGAGGTGTACACAGATACGCAGTATTTT
cdr3_aa: CASSGEVYTDTQYF

v_call: TRBV7-9
d_call: TRBD2
j_call: TRBJ2-1
clone_size: once
cdr3_nt: TGTGCCAGCAGCTTAGCCCCCCTAGCGGGAGTGAATGAGCAGTTCTTC
cdr3_aa: CASSLAPLAGVNEQFF

v_call: TRBV7-9
d_call: TRBD1
j_call: TRBJ2-2
clone_size: .
cdr3_nt: TGTGCCAGCAGCTTAGGGACAGGGATAGACACCGGGGAGCTGTTTTTT
cdr3_aa: CASSLGTGIDTGELFF

v_call: TRBV9
d_call: TRBD2
j_call: TRBJ2-1
clone_size: .
cdr3_nt: TGTGCCAGCAGCGTAGAAGGGGCTAGCGGATTCTACAATGAGCAGTTCTTC
cdr3_aa: CASSVEGASGFYNEQFF

v_call: TRBV29-1
d_call: .
j_call: TRBJ2-1
clone_size: .
cdr3_nt: TGCAGCGTTGAAGACCTGAGCTCCTACAATGAGCAGTTCTTC
cdr3_aa: CSVEDLSSYNEQFF

v_call: TRBV4-1
d_call: .
j_call: TRBJ2-3
clone_size: .
cdr3_nt: TGCGCCAGCAGCCAGGCCCCGGGGCGAGCTAGCACAGATACGCAGTATTTT
cdr3_aa: CASSQAPGRASTDTQYF

v_call: TRBV21-1
d_call: .
j_call: TRBJ2-3
clone_size: .
cdr3_nt: TGTGCCAGCAGCTCCCAGTTGGTAGGGAGGGTAAGATCGGCAGATACGCAGTATTTT
cdr3_aa: CASSSQLVGRVRSADTQYF

v_call: TRBV6-5
d_call: TRBD1
j_call: TRBJ2-7
clone_size: .
cdr3_nt: TGTGCCAGCAGTTCGACCGGGACAGGATACGAGCAGTACTTC
cdr3_aa: CASSSTGTGYEQYF

v_call: TRBV29-1
d_call: .
j_call: TRBJ1-5
clone_size: .
cdr3_nt: TGCAGCGTTGAAGAAGATGTCAATCAGCCCCAGCATTTT
cdr3_aa: CSVEEDVNQPQHF

v_call: TRBV7-2
d_call: .
j_call: TRBJ2-7
clone_size: few
cdr3_nt: TGTGCCAGTTCAGCAATGAACGTCTACGAGCAGTACTTC
cdr3_aa: CASSAMNVYEQYF

v_call: TRBV6-1
d_call: TRBD1
j_call: TRBJ2-7
clone_size: few
cdr3_nt: TGTGCCAGCAGTGCAGGACAGGGATCCTCCTACGAGCAGTACTTC
cdr3_aa: CASSAGQGSSYEQYF

v_call: TRBV6-5
d_call: TRBD1
j_call: TRBJ1-1
clone_size: .
cdr3_nt: TGTGCCAGCAGTCCTGGACAGGGACTGGTTACTTTCTTT
cdr3_aa: CASSPGQGLVTFF

v_call: TRBV29-1
d_call: .
j_call: TRBJ1-3
clone_size: .
cdr3_nt: TGCAGCGCCGGCCGGGACACACGCTCTGGAAACACCATATATTTT
cdr3_aa: CSAGRDTRSGNTIYF

v_call: TRBV2
d_call: .
j_call: TRBJ1-6
clone_size: .
cdr3_nt: TGTGCCAGCAGTGAAACGGCAGATCTCTTCAATTCACCCCTCCACTTT
cdr3_aa: CASSETADLFNSPLHF

v_call: TRBV29-1
d_call: TRBD2
j_call: TRBJ2-2
clone_size: .
cdr3_nt: TGCAGCGCCGAGGGAGGGTTAACCGGGGAGCTGTTTTTT
cdr3_aa: CSAEGGLTGELFF

v_call: TRBV5-1
d_call: .
j_call: TRBJ2-3
clone_size: once
cdr3_nt: TGCGCCAGCAGCTTAGGACAGAGCACAGATACGCAGTATTTT
cdr3_aa: CASSLGQSTDTQYF